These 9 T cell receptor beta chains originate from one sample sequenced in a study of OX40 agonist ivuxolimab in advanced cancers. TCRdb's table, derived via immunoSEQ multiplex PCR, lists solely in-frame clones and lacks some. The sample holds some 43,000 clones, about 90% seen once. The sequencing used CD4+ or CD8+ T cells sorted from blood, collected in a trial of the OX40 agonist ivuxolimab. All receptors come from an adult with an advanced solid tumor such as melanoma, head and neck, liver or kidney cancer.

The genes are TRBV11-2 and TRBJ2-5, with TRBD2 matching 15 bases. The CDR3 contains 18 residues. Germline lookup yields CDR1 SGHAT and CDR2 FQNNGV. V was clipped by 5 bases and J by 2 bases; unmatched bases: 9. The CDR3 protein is CASSRLGTSGGSQETQYF. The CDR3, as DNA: TGTGCCAGCAGCCGCCTGGGGACTAGCGGGGGGAGTCAAGAGACCCAGTACTTC.

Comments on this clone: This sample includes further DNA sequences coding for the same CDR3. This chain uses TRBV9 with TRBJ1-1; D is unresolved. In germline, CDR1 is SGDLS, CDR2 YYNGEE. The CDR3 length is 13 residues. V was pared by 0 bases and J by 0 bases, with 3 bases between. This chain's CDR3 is CASSVELNTEAFF. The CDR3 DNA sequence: TGTGCCAGCAGCGTAGAGCTGAACACTGAAGCTTTCTTT.

Here the CDR3 reads CASSFLYLTSGKTYEQYF. The DNA for the CDR3 is TGTGCCAGCAGCTTCCTATACTTGACTAGCGGGAAAACCTACGAGCAGTACTTC. This rearrangement joins TRBV11-3 to TRBJ2-7, with 11 bases matching TRBD2. Germline CDR1 SGHNT, CDR2 YENEEA. The CDR3 runs to 18 residues. With V trimmed by 3 bases and J by 2 bases, 12 bases remained unmatched. Full variable domain (outside the CDR3, taken from reference TRBV11-3 and TRBJ2-7): EAGVVQSPRYKIIEKKQPVAFWCNPISGHNTLYWYLQNLGQGPELLIRYENEEAVDDSQLPKDRFSAERLKGVDSTLKIQPAELGDSAVYLCASSFLYLTSGKTYEQYFGPGTRLTVT.

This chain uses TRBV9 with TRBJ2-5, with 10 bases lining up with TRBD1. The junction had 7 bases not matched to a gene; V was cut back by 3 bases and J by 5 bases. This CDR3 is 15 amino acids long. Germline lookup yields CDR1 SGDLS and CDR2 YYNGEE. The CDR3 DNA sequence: TGTGCCAGCAGCGCGGGACAGGGGACGAGGGAGACCCAGTACTTC. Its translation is CASSAGQGTRETQYF.

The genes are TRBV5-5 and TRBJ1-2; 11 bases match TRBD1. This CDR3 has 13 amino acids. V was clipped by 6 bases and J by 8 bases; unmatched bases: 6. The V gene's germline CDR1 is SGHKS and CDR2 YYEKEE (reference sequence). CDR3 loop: CASTPGTGGGYTF. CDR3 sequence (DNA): TGTGCCAGCACCCCCGGGACAGGGGGAGGCTACACCTTC.

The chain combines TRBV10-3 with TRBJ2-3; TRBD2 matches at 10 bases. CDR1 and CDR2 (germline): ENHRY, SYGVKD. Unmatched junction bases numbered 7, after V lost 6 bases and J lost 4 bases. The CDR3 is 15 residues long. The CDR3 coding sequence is TGTGCCATCAGCTCTCAGCGGGGGGGCTCAGATACGCAGTATTTT. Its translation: CAISSQRGGSDTQYF.

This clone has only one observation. The CDR3 loop reads CASSQDLGRRDGGYTF. DNA for the CDR3: TGTGCCAGCAGCCAAGATCTTGGCCGCAGGGATGGTGGCTACACCTTC. This chain uses TRBV4-2 with TRBJ1-2; TRBD1 might be the D (5 bases). CDR1 and CDR2 from the germline V gene are LGHNA and YNFKEQ. The V gene lost 0 bases and the J gene lost 7 bases, with 18 bases spanning the gap. The CDR3 loop spans 16 amino acids.

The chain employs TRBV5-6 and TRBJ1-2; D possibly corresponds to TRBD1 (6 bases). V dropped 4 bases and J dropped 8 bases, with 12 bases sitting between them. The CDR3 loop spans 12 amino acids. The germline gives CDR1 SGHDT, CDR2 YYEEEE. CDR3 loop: CASSGGGPGYTF. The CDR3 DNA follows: TGTGCCAGCAGCGGGGGGGGGCCGGGCTACACCTTC. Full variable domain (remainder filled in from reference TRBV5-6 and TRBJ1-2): DAGVTQSPTHLIKTRGQQVTLRCSPKSGHDTVSWYQQALGQGPQFIFQYYEEEERQRGNFPDRFSGHQFPNYSSELNVNALLLGDSALYLCASSGGGPGYTFGSGTRLTVV.

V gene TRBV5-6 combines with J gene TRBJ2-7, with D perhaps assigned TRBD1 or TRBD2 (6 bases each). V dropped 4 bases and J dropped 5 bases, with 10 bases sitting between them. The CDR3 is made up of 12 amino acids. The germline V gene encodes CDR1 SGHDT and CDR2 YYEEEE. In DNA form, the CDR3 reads TGTGCCAGCAGCCGGGGGACAAACGAGCAGTACTTC. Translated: CASSRGTNEQYF.